The 10 T cell receptor beta chains given below trace back to one sample, sequenced in a study of tumor-infiltrating lymphocytes in primary liver carcinoma. Constant-region priming of roughly 0.45 ug total RNA yielded TCR beta cDNA. Library construction for TCR beta comprised three nested multiplex PCR rounds performed with slightly modified ARM-PCR. Amplification in the first two PCR rounds was performed using TRBV1-TRBV30 forward primers and a C-beta reverse primer for 10 cycles each. TCRdb re-analysed the multiplex PCR reads in MiXCR, keeping a single row per CDR3 protein. Here the sample spans more than 55,000 distinct CDR3 sequences, 65% to 80% being singletons. Total RNA and DNA came together from around 20-30 mg of bulk tissue without cell sorting. The specimen sequenced was liver tumor tissue from sampling region 2. Regarding subset: tumor region T2, inferior pole. The receptors were sampled from a man in his forties with primary liver carcinoma and hepatitis B virus infection.

This chain joins TRBV6-6 and TRBJ1-2; a weak D match, TRBD1 (5 bases). V lost 5 bases, J lost 4 bases, and 14 bases lay in between. The germline V gene has CDR1 MNHNY and CDR2 SVGAGI (reference sequence). CDR3 length equals 14 residues. The DNA for the CDR3 is TGTGCCAGCAGTACCCGGACAACAGTCTATGGCTACACCTTC. Protein product: CASSTRTTVYGYTF.

Turning to this clonotype: An end of the junction differs from the germline gene, which may be a read error. The chain employs TRBV4-2 and TRBJ2-3; TRBD2 matches 10 bases. Germline values: CDR1 LGHNA, CDR2 YNFKEQ. The CDR3 extends over 18 amino acids. The CDR3 sequence is CASSQVALLAGAIDTQDF. CDR3 sequence (DNA): TGTGCCAGCAGCCAAGTGGCGCTTCTAGCGGGAGCGATAGATACACAGGATTTT.

The V call is TRBV6-1, the J call TRBJ2-3; D perhaps matches TRBD2 (5 bases). This CDR3 spans 15 amino acids. V lost 4 bases to trimming and J lost 6 bases, with 17 bases between them. From germline, CDR1 is MNHNS and CDR2 SASEGT. The CDR3 region has the DNA TGTGCCAGCAGTGTTAATCGCGAGGGCCTTGATACGCAGTATTTT. Protein: CASSVNREGLDTQYF.

As for this clonotype: A much larger clone sits a single nucleotide away, making a read error possible. This chain uses TRBV11-2 with TRBJ1-1, with D unresolved. CDR1 SGHAT and CDR2 FQNNGV come from the germline V gene. V was clipped by 5 bases and J by 0 bases, with 16 bases between them. This CDR3 has 16 amino acids. The CDR3 nucleotides are TGTGCCAGCAGCCCTTTACCGGAGACCATGAACACTGAAGCTTTCTTT. Translated, it gives CASSPLPETMNTEAFF.

This clonotype was seen a handful of times. Relative to the germline gene, one junction end is altered; a read error may explain this. The chain has TRBV5-1 and TRBJ1-3, with D tentatively TRBD1 (5 bases). Germline CDR1 is SGHRS and CDR2 is YFSETQ. This CDR3 is built from 15 residues. CDR3 in amino acids: CTSRQNRNTGNTIYF. CDR3 DNA sequence: TGCACCAGCAGACAAAACAGGAATACTGGAAACACCATATATTTT. The full variable domain, in which reference TRBV5-1 and TRBJ1-3 provide the parts outside the CDR3, is KAGVTQTPRYLIKTRGQQVTLSCSPISGHRSVSWYQQTPGQGLQFLFEYFSETQRNKGNFPGRFSGRQFSNSRSEMNVSTLELGDSALYLCTSRQNRNTGNTIYFGEGSWLTVV.

Notes on this clonotype: The junction and the germline gene differ at one end; a read error may be behind it. The rearrangement uses TRBV14 and TRBJ2-3; D not certain. The CDR3 length is 13 residues. Germline V CDR1 and CDR2: SGHDN, FVKESK. In nucleotides, the CDR3 is TGTGCCAGCAGCCAACAGTCCGTGGATACGCGGTATTTT. It specifies CASSQQSVDTRYF.

Comments on this clonotype: The conserved phenylalanine or tryptophan normally closing the CDR3 is absent here, so this likely arose from a read error. CDR3 in DNA: TGCAGCGTCGCGCCTGACTATTACAATGAGCAGTTCCTA. Translation gives CSVAPDYYNEQFL. V and J are TRBV29-1 and TRBJ2-1; weak D call: TRBD2 (5 bases). Trimming took off 6 bases at V and 4 bases at J, with 13 bases between the two ends. The length of the CDR3 is 13 residues. CDR1 is SQVTM, CDR2 ANQGSEA, per germline.

The gene calls are TRBV11-1 and TRBJ2-1; the D is unclear. The germline V gene encodes CDR1 SGHAT and CDR2 FQDESV (reference sequence). The CDR3 consists of 14 residues. Trimming took 5 bases from V and 6 from J, leaving 14 bases between them. This CDR3 reads CASSDRHPRNEQFF. For the CDR3, the DNA is TGTGCCAGCAGCGACCGTCATCCACGCAATGAGCAGTTCTTC.

This clonotype was picked up a small number of times. This sequence joins TRBV6-2 or TRBV6-3 and TRBJ1-3, with a tentative D call TRBD1 (5 bases). Trimming took off 7 bases at V and 0 bases at J, with 16 bases between the two ends. Germline CDR1 MNHEY, CDR2 SVGEGT. The CDR3 length is 16 residues. The CDR3 here is CASMTAGTYSGNTIYF. The CDR3 coding sequence is TGTGCCAGCATGACGGCAGGGACTTACTCTGGAAACACCATATATTTT.

About this clonotype: At one boundary the junction diverges from the germline segment, which might be a read error. J is TRBJ1-1 and V is TRBV6-5; possible D gene TRBD1, 6 bases. This CDR3 comprises 17 residues. Germline assignment: CDR1 MNHEY and CDR2 SVGAGI. The CDR3 spells CVSSPPTGAVGIAEAFF. The CDR3 DNA is TGTGTCAGCAGTCCCCCCACGGGGGCGGTAGGTATCGCTGAAGCTTTCTTT.